This TCR beta chain was sequenced in a study of blood T cell repertoires in COVID-19. Study-level background: The United States, Italy and Spain supplied acute and convalescent COVID-19 samples. T cells, B-cell-depleted T cells, or PBMCs provided the cDNA or gDNA that served as material.

In this sample, this clone turned up once. This table comes from immunoSEQ multiplex PCR, and its TCRdb copy is limited to in-frame clones, with some not included. Of about 150,000 clones in the sample, about four fifths were seen once. Source material: peripheral blood. This TCR derives from a man aged 60 to 69 with acute or convalescent COVID-19.

The CDR3 sequence is CAIKQVGSTGELFF. Written as DNA, the CDR3 is TGTGCCATCAAACAGGTCGGATCCACCGGGGAGCTGTTTTTT. This chain uses TRBV10-3 with TRBJ2-2; D is perhaps TRBD1 (5 bases). The V gene lost 7 bases and the J gene lost 4 bases, with 13 bases spanning the gap. The V gene's germline CDR1 is ENHRY and CDR2 SYGVKD. The CDR3 consists of 14 residues.